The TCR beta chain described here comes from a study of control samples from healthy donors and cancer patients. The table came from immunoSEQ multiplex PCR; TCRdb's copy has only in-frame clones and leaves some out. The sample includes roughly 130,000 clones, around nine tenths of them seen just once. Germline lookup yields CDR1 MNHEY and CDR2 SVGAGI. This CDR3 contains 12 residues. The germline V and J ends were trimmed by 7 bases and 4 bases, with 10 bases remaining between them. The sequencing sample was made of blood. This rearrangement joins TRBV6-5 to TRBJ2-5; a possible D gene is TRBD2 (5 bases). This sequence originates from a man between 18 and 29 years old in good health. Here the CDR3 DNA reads TGTGCCAGCACGGCGACTACAGAGACCCAGTACTTC. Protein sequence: CASTATTETQYF.